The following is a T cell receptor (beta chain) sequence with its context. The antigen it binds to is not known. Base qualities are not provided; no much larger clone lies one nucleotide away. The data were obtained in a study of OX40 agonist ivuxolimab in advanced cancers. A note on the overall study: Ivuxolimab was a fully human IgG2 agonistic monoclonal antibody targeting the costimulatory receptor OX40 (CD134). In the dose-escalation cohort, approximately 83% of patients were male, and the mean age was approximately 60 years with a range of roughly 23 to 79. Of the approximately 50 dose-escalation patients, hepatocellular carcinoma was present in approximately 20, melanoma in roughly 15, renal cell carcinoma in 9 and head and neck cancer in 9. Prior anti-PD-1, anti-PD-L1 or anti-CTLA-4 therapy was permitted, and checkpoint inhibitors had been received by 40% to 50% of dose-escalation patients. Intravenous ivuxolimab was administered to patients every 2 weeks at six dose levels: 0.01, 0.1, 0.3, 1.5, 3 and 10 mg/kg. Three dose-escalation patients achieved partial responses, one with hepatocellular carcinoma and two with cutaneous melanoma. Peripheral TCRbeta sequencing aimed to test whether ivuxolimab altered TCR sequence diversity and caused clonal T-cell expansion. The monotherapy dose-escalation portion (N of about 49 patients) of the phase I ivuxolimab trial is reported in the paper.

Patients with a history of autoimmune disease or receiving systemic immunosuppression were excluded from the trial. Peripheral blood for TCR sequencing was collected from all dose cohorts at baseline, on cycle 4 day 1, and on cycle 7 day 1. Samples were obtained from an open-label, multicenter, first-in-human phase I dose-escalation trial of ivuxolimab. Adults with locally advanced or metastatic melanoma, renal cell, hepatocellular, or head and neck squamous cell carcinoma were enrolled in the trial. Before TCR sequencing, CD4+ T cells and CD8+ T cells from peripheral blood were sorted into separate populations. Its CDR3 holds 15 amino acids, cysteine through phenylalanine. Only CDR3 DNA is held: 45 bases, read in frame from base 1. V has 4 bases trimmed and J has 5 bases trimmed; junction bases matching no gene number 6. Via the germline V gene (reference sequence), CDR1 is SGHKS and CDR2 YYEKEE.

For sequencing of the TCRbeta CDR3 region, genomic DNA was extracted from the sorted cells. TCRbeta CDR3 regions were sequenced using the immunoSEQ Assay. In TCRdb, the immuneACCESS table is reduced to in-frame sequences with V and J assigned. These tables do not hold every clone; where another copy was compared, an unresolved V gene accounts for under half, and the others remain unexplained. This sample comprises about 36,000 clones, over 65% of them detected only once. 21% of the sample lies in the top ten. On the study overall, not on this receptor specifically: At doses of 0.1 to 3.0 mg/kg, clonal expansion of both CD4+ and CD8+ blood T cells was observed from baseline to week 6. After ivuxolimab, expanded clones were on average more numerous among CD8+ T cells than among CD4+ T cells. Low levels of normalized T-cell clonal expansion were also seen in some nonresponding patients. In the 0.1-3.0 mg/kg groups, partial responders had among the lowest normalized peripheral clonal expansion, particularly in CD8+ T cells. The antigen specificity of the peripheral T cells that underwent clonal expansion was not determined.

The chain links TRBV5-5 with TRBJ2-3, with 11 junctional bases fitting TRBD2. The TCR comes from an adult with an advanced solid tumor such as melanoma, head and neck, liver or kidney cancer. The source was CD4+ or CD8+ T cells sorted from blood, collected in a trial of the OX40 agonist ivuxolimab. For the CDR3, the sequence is CASSPRGTSGDTQYF. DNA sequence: TGTGCCAGCAGCCCTAGGGGGACTAGCGGAGATACGCAGTATTTT.